These T cell receptor beta chains were read from a single sample in a study of T cells in localized non-small cell lung cancer. Data came from immunoSEQ multiplex PCR; TCRdb stores just in-frame clones and leaves some out. The table has about 83,000 clones, around 81% seen once; the top ten hold roughly 9%. The material was peripheral blood, obtained before any cancer treatment. The receptors were gathered from a female donor older than 55 with stage I lung adenocarcinoma. Each CDR3 is given with its conserved first and last residue. The order of the fields is clone size, D gene, V gene, J gene, CDR3 DNA, CDR3 protein. A D gene is named only where the DNA matches it firmly. For some rows the clone size is stated as once, few or many, or as a class when expanded; others skip it.

clone size: NA; D gene: NA; V gene: TRBV7-2; J gene: TRBJ1-5; CDR3 DNA: TGTGCCAGCAGTCCACATCGCGATAGCAATCAGCCCCAGCATTTT; CDR3 protein: CASSPHRDSNQPQHF
clone size: NA; D gene: TRBD2; V gene: TRBV15; J gene: TRBJ2-3; CDR3 DNA: TGTGCCACCAGCCTAGCGGGGGGGAGCACAGATACGCAGTATTTT; CDR3 protein: CATSLAGGSTDTQYF
clone size: once; D gene: NA; V gene: TRBV9; J gene: TRBJ2-1; CDR3 DNA: TGTGCCAGCAGCGTGTCCGGGGGGCTTGGCAATGAGCAGTTCTTC; CDR3 protein: CASSVSGGLGNEQFF
clone size: NA; D gene: NA; V gene: TRBV28; J gene: TRBJ2-2; CDR3 DNA: TGTGCCAGCGGGTTCGGGGAGCTGTTTTTT; CDR3 protein: CASGFGELFF
clone size: NA; D gene: NA; V gene: TRBV4-3; J gene: TRBJ1-4; CDR3 DNA: TGCGCCAGCAGCCAAGATGGGGGGGGGAGTGCAACTAATGAAAAACTGTTTTTT; CDR3 protein: CASSQDGGGSATNEKLFF
clone size: NA; D gene: NA; V gene: TRBV9; J gene: TRBJ2-3; CDR3 DNA: TGTGCCAGCCGAAAAACGATACACCTCACAGATACGCAGTATTTT; CDR3 protein: CASRKTIHLTDTQYF
clone size: NA; D gene: TRBD1; V gene: TRBV19; J gene: TRBJ2-1; CDR3 DNA: TGTGCCAGTAGGGACGGACAGGGGGCGAGGAATGAGCAGTTCTTC; CDR3 protein: CASRDGQGARNEQFF
clone size: NA; D gene: TRBD2; V gene: TRBV6-1; J gene: TRBJ2-7; CDR3 DNA: TGTGCCAGCAGTGAGGGACTAGCGGGACCCTACGAGCAGTACTTC; CDR3 protein: CASSEGLAGPYEQYF
clone size: NA; D gene: TRBD2; V gene: TRBV30; J gene: TRBJ2-3; CDR3 DNA: TGTGCCTGGAGTAGTGAGAGAGTAGCGGGAGATACGCAGTATTTT; CDR3 protein: CAWSSERVAGDTQYF
clone size: few; D gene: TRBD1; V gene: TRBV19; J gene: TRBJ1-1; CDR3 DNA: TGTGCCAGTAGTAAGGGACAGGGGCGAACTGAAGCTTTCTTT; CDR3 protein: CASSKGQGRTEAFF
clone size: NA; D gene: NA; V gene: TRBV28; J gene: TRBJ1-5; CDR3 DNA: TGTGCCAGCAGTCCAGACCCCCCACAAGGGAGCAATCAGCCCCAGCATTTT; CDR3 protein: CASSPDPPQGSNQPQHF
clone size: few; D gene: NA; V gene: TRBV7-2; J gene: TRBJ1-1; CDR3 DNA: TGTGCCAGCAGCCCGATTGGACGGACGAACACTGAAGCTTTCTTT; CDR3 protein: CASSPIGRTNTEAFF
clone size: NA; D gene: NA; V gene: TRBV18; J gene: TRBJ2-1; CDR3 DNA: TGTGCCAGCTCCGCGGGGGCCCTCATCAATGAGCAGTTCTTC; CDR3 protein: CASSAGALINEQFF